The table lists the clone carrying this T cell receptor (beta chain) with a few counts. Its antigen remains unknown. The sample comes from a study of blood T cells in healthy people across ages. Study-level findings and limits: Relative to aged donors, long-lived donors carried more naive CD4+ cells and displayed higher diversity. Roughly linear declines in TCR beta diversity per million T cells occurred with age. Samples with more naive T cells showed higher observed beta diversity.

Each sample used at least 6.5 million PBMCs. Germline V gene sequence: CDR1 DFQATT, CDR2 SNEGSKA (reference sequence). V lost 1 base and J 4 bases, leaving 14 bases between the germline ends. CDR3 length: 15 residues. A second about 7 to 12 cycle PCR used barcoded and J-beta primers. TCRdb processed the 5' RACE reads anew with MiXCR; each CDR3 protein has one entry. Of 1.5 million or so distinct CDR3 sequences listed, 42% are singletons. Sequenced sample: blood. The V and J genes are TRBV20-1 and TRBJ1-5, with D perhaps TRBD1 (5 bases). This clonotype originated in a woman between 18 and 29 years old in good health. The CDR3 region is CSARVGGVGNQPQHF. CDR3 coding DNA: TGCAGTGCTAGAGTGGGGGGAGTCGGGAATCAGCCCCAGCATTTT.